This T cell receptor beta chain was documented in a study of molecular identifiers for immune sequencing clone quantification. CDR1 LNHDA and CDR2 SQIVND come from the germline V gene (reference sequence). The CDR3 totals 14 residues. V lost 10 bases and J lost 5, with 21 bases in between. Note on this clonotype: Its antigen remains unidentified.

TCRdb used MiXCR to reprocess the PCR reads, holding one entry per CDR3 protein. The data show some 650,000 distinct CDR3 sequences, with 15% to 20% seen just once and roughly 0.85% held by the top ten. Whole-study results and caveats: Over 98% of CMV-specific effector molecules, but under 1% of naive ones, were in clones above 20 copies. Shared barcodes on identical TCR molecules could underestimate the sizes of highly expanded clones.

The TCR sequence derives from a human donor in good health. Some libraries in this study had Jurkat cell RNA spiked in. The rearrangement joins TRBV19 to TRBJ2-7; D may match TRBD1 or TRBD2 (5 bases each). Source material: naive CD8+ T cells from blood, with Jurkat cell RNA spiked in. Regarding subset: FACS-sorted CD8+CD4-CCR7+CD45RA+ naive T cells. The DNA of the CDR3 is TGTGCCACCACGGCCGCGATCGGGGCCCACGAGCAGTACTTC. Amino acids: CATTAAIGAHEQYF.